The 24 T cell receptor beta chains listed next were all sequenced from one sample in a study of technical replicates of blood from a few donors. Libraries were prepared by immunoSEQ multiplex PCR; TCRdb keeps only in-frame clonotypes and omits some of them. The sample holds over 70,000 clones, about 94% seen once. Source material: T cells isolated from PBMCs. Source of these receptors: a human donor in good health.

The gene calls are TRBV6-1 and TRBJ2-7; 8 bases line up with TRBD1. The junction had 10 bases not matched to a gene; V was cut back by 8 bases and J by 4 bases. The length of the CDR3 is 14 residues. Germline V gene lookup returns CDR1 MNHNS and CDR2 SASEGT. The CDR3, as DNA: TGTGCCAGCCGGAGGACAGGGAGCTCTTACGAGCAGTACTTC. Amino acids: CASRRTGSSYEQYF.

The chain joins TRBV2 to TRBJ1-2; 8 bases match TRBD1. The length of the CDR3 is 17 residues. V was pared by 2 bases and J by 6 bases, with 14 bases of the junction left unmatched. Germline V gene sequence: CDR1 SNHLY, CDR2 FYNNEI. CDR3 amino acids: CASSEPRDRFVSNGYTF. Here the CDR3 DNA reads TGTGCCAGCAGTGAACCTCGGGACAGGTTCGTCTCTAATGGCTACACCTTC. The complete variable domain, with remaining parts taken from reference TRBV2 and TRBJ1-2, reads EPEVTQTPSHQVTQMGQEVILRCVPISNHLYFYWYRQILGQKVEFLVSFYNNEISEKSEIFDDQFSVERPDGSNFTLKIRSTKLEDSAMYFCASSEPRDRFVSNGYTFGSGTRLTVV.

The V gene is TRBV4-3, the J gene TRBJ2-7; 9 bases are shared with TRBD2. Germline-derived CDR1 and CDR2 are LGHNA and YSLEER. The CDR3 runs to 17 residues. The V gene end was trimmed by 4 bases and the J gene end by 7 bases; junction bases not matched to a gene: 17. This CDR3 reads CASSRGSFSGRSLEQYF. CDR3 bases: TGCGCCAGCAGCCGGGGTTCATTCAGCGGGAGGTCGTTAGAGCAGTACTTC.

The rearrangement joins TRBV7-2 to TRBJ2-3; the match to TRBD2 covers 9 bases. The CDR3 consists of 15 residues. After removal of 5 bases from V and 1 base from J, the junction contained 4 bases not matched to a gene. Germline CDR1 reads SGHTA; CDR2 reads FQGNSA. The CDR3 sequence is CASSARLAGTDTQYF. As DNA, the CDR3 is TGTGCCAGCAGCGCCCGACTAGCGGGCACAGATACGCAGTATTTT.

This clone was seen a single time. The rearrangement links TRBV25-1 to TRBJ1-1; D is possibly TRBD1 (5 bases). Germline V CDR1 and CDR2: MGHDK, SYGVNS. CDR3 length: 17 residues. Trimming stripped 1 base from V and 4 bases from J, with 19 bases between. The CDR3 sequence is CASSEFFTGSGSTEAFF. The CDR3 bases are TGTGCCAGCAGTGAATTTTTTACAGGTTCCGGGAGCACTGAAGCTTTCTTT.

This clone was recorded only once. The chain recombines TRBV27 with TRBJ2-1; 7 bases map to TRBD2. CDR3 size: 17 residues. The V gene's germline CDR1 is MNHEY and CDR2 SMNVEV (reference sequence). V dropped 5 bases and J dropped 6; count of bases not matched to a gene: 16. CDR3 bases: TGTGCCAGCAGTCCAGGTCCGTGGCGGGAGCTGTCCAATGAGCAGTTCTTC. This sequence encodes CASSPGPWRELSNEQFF.

This chain uses TRBV18 with TRBJ2-7, with 10 bases identical to TRBD1. The CDR3 is made up of 14 amino acids. Trimming at V came to 5 bases and at J to 5 bases, leaving 6 bases not matched to a gene. Germline V gene lookup returns CDR1 KGHSH and CDR2 LQKENI. CDR3 bases: TGTGCCAGCTCAACGGGACAGGGGAGCGACGAGCAGTACTTC. Translating gives CASSTGQGSDEQYF.

The chain is built from TRBV4-1 and TRBJ2-7; D may be TRBD1 (5 bases). The germline CDR1 and CDR2 sequences are MGHRA and YSYEKL. Trimming removed 0 bases at V and 0 bases at J, with 9 bases between. The CDR3 runs 15 residues. The CDR3 reads CASSQERGYSYEQYF. The CDR3 DNA reads TGCGCCAGCAGCCAAGAAAGGGGCTACTCCTACGAGCAGTACTTC.

The chain couples TRBV7-2 to TRBJ2-3; D not certain. The V gene lost 3 bases and the J gene lost 0 bases, with 10 bases spanning the gap. Germline CDR1 SGHTA, CDR2 FQGNSA. This CDR3 has 15 residues. The CDR3 nucleotides read TGTGCCAGCAGCTTGAGCGTACCTAGCACAGATACGCAGTATTTT. Its translation is CASSLSVPSTDTQYF.

The count of this clone is one. The CDR3 DNA is TGTGCCAGCACCCGACTAGCGGAGCTTGGCAATGAGCAGTTCTTC. It encodes CASTRLAELGNEQFF. The genes are TRBV6-5 and TRBJ2-1; 9 bases line up with TRBD2. From germline, CDR1 is MNHEY and CDR2 SVGAGI. The CDR3 totals 15 residues. With V trimmed by 7 bases and J by 6 bases, 10 bases remained unmatched.

V gene TRBV4-2 combines with J gene TRBJ2-1, with D tentatively TRBD2 (5 bases). The germline CDR1 and CDR2 sequences are LGHNA and YNFKEQ. Trimming took off 0 bases at V and 5 bases at J, with 26 bases between the two ends. The CDR3 totals 20 residues. For the CDR3, the DNA is TGTGCCAGCAGCCAAGAAGTAAAAGCGGTACTAAACAGAGATAACAATGAGCAGTTCTTC. Translating it yields CASSQEVKAVLNRDNNEQFF.

This clone was seen a single time. This chain links TRBV4-2 with TRBJ2-5, with 13 bases matching TRBD2. V lost 1 base to trimming and J lost 6 bases; unmatched junction nucleotides: 5. Germline lookup yields CDR1 LGHNA and CDR2 YNFKEQ. The length of the CDR3 is 16 residues. For the CDR3, the DNA is TGTGCCAGCAGCCAAGGGACTAGCGGGAGCGGCAAGACCCAGTACTTC. Encoded protein: CASSQGTSGSGKTQYF.

V gene TRBV29-1 combines with J gene TRBJ2-5; 7 nucleotides match TRBD1. The germline V gene has CDR1 SQVTM and CDR2 ANQGSEA. Trimming at V came to 0 bases and at J to 2 bases, leaving 12 bases not matched to a gene. The CDR3 consists of 17 residues. CDR3: CSVEEVHGTVTQETQYF. The CDR3, as DNA: TGCAGCGTTGAAGAAGTTCATGGGACAGTGACTCAAGAGACCCAGTACTTC.

The chain employs TRBV6-6 and TRBJ1-1; TRBD1 might be the D (5 bases). The germline CDR1 and CDR2 sequences are MNHNY and SVGAGI (reference sequence). The CDR3 is made up of 14 amino acids. V dropped 5 bases and J dropped 5 bases, with 15 bases sitting between them. The CDR3: CASSAPIQGTEAFF. DNA for the CDR3: TGTGCCAGCAGTGCACCGATCCAGGGTACTGAAGCTTTCTTT.

The rearrangement links TRBV21-1 to TRBJ2-1; whether TRBD2, the table's D call, matches the DNA was not checked. TRBV21-1 has pseudogene status. This CDR3 has 15 amino acids. The chain's CDR3 is CASSNSRGLLNEQFF. CDR3 DNA sequence: TGTGCCAGCAGCAATTCACGGGGACTACTTAATGAGCAGTTCTTC.

This clone has a single count. The chain carries TRBV28 and TRBJ2-2, with TRBD2 matching 10 bases. The V gene end was trimmed by 7 bases and the J gene end by 2 bases; junction bases not matched to a gene: 7. The CDR3 has 16 residues. CDR1 is MDHEN and CDR2 is SYDVKM in the germline V gene. CDR3 amino acids: CASNGAGGINTGELFF. In DNA form, the CDR3 reads TGTGCCAGCAACGGAGCGGGAGGGATTAACACCGGGGAGCTGTTTTTT.

In its sample, this clone was seen once. V and J are TRBV9 and TRBJ2-1, with TRBD2 matching over 11 bases. Germline values: CDR1 SGDLS, CDR2 YYNGEE. The V segment lost 4 bases and the J segment 6 bases; nucleotides outside the gene matches: 6. The CDR3 contains 15 residues. The CDR3 DNA is TGTGCCAGCAGCCATAATCTAGCGGGAGGCAATGAGCAGTTCTTC. It is translated as CASSHNLAGGNEQFF.

The chain recombines TRBV27 with TRBJ2-1, with D possibly TRBD2 on 5 matching bases. The V and J ends lost 2 bases and 2 bases respectively, with 10 bases between them. The CDR3 extends over 15 amino acids. Looked up from germline, CDR1 is MNHEY and CDR2 is SMNVEV (reference sequence). CDR3 DNA sequence: TGTGCCAGCAGTTTAGCAAGCGGTCCCTACAATGAGCAGTTCTTC. Encoded protein: CASSLASGPYNEQFF.

The V call is TRBV10-3, the J call TRBJ1-1, with TRBD1 identical over 7 bases. CDR3 length: 13 residues. The V gene end was trimmed by 9 bases and the J gene end by 4 bases; junction bases not matched to a gene: 8. CDR1 and CDR2 from the germline V gene are ENHRY and SYGVKD. The CDR3 DNA reads as TGTGCCATAGAGGGGGCTAGGGGCACTGAAGCTTTCTTT. Protein sequence: CAIEGARGTEAFF.

J is TRBJ2-7 and V is TRBV28; 11 bases match TRBD1. V was clipped by 5 bases and J by 5 bases; unmatched bases: 8. This CDR3 has 15 residues. The germline V gene encodes CDR1 MDHEN and CDR2 SYDVKM. CDR3 region: CASSPTGQGADEQYF. The CDR3 DNA follows: TGTGCCAGCAGTCCGACCGGACAGGGGGCCGACGAGCAGTACTTC.

The chain is built from TRBV5-6 and TRBJ2-5, with TRBD2 matching 11 bases. Germline lookup yields CDR1 SGHDT and CDR2 YYEEEE. Trimming removed 6 bases from V and 5 bases from J; junction bases left unmatched: 9. CDR3 length equals 15 residues. CDR3 bases: TGTGCCAGCAACTTAGCGGGAGGGACGGGGGAGACCCAGTACTTC. Translating gives CASNLAGGTGETQYF.

Here the CDR3 DNA reads TGTGCCAGCAGCTTAATGGCCTCTGGGGCCAACGTCCTGACTTTC. It specifies CASSLMASGANVLTF. J is TRBJ2-6 and V is TRBV5-4; D unclear. The germline V gene has CDR1 SGHNT and CDR2 YYREEE (reference sequence). The CDR3 totals 15 residues. V lost 2 bases, J lost 0 bases, and 6 bases lay in between.

V and J are TRBV18 and TRBJ1-2; 7 bases fit TRBD1. The CDR3 is 13 amino acids. Germline V gene data show CDR1 as KGHSH and CDR2 as LQKENI. Trimming removed 4 bases from V and 6 bases from J; junction bases left unmatched: 5. The CDR3: CASSLQGLNGYTF. Written as DNA, the CDR3 is TGTGCCAGCTCACTACAGGGGTTGAATGGCTACACCTTC. Complete variable domain (other parts from reference TRBV18 and TRBJ1-2): NAGVMQNPRHLVRRRGQEARLRCSPMKGHSHVYWYRQLPEEGLKFMVYLQKENIIDESGMPKERFSAEFPKEGPSILRIQQVVRGDSAAYFCASSLQGLNGYTFGSGTRLTVV.

The gene calls are TRBV5-8 and TRBJ2-2; D perhaps matches TRBD2 (5 bases). This CDR3 contains 13 residues. Germline V gene data show CDR1 as SGHTS and CDR2 as YDEGEE. Trimming stripped 4 bases from V and 3 bases from J, with 7 bases between. The CDR3 nucleotides read TGTGCCAGCAGCGTACTAGACACCGGGGAGCTGTTTTTT. This codes for CASSVLDTGELFF. Full variable domain (remainder filled in from reference TRBV5-8 and TRBJ2-2): EAGVTQSPTHLIKTRGQQATLRCSPISGHTSVYWYQQALGLGLQFLLWYDEGEERNRGNFPPRFSGRQFPNYSSELNVNALELEDSALYLCASSVLDTGELFFGEGSRLTVL.